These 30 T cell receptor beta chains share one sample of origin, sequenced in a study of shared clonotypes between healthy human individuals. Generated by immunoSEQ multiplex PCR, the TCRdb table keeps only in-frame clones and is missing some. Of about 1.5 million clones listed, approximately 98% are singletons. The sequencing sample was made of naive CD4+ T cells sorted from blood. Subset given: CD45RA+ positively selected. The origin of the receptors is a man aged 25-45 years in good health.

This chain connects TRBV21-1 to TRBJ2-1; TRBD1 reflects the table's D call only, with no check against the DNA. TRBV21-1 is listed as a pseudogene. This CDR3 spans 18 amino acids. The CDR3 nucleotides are TGTGCCAGCAGCACCCTCCACAGGCCCAGGGGGTCGTACAATGAGCAGTTCTTC. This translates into CASSTLHRPRGSYNEQFF.

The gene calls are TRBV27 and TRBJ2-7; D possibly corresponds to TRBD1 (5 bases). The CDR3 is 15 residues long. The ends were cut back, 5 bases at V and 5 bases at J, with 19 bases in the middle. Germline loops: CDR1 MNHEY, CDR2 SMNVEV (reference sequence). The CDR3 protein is CASSVIGVGRHEQYF. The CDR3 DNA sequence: TGTGCCAGCAGTGTTATAGGGGTCGGTCGCCACGAGCAGTACTTC.

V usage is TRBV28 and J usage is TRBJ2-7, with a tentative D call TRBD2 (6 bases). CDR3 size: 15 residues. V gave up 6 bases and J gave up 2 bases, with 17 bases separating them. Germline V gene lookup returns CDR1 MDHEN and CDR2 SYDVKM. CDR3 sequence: CASREEGMPPYEQYF. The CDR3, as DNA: TGTGCCAGCAGGGAGGAGGGGATGCCACCCTACGAGCAGTACTTC.

Written as DNA, the CDR3 is TGTGCCAGCAGTACGACAGGGATCGGGGAGACCCAGTACTTC. Its protein is CASSTTGIGETQYF. The V call is TRBV28, the J call TRBJ2-5; 7 nucleotides agree with TRBD1. The CDR3 totals 14 residues. V lost 5 bases and J lost 5; bases outside the gene matches: 8. The germline V gene encodes CDR1 MDHEN and CDR2 SYDVKM.

CDR3 sequence (DNA): TGCGCCAGCAGCCACGACCTTACCGAGCAGTACTTC. It specifies CASSHDLTEQYF. The chain carries TRBV5-1 and TRBJ2-7; D is unresolved. Trimming removed 4 bases at V and 6 bases at J, with 11 bases between. From germline, CDR1 is SGHRS and CDR2 YFSETQ. The CDR3 runs to 12 residues.

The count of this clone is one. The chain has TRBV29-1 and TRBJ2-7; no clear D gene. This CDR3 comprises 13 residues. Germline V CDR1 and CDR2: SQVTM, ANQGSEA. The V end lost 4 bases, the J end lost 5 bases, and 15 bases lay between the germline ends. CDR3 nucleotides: TGCAGCGTTGCAGGTCAAGAGGACCACGAGCAGTACTTC. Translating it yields CSVAGQEDHEQYF.

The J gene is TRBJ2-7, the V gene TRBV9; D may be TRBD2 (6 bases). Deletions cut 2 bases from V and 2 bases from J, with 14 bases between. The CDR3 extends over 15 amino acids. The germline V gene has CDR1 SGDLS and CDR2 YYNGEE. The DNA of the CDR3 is TGTGCCAGCAGCGTGGGAGGCGATCTCACCTACGAGCAGTACTTC. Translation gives CASSVGGDLTYEQYF.

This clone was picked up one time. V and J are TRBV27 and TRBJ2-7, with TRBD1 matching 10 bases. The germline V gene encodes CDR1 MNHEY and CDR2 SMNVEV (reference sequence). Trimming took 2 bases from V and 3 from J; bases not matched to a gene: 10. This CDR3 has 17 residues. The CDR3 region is CASSLTGDRGRDYEQYF. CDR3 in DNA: TGTGCCAGCAGTTTAACTGGGGACAGGGGCAGGGACTACGAGCAGTACTTC.

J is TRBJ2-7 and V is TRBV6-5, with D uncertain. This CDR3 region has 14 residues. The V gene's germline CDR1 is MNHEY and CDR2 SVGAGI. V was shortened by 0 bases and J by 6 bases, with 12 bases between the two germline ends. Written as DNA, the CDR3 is TGTGCCAGCAGTTACTCGATAGGACCACTCGAGCAGTACTTC. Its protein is CASSYSIGPLEQYF.

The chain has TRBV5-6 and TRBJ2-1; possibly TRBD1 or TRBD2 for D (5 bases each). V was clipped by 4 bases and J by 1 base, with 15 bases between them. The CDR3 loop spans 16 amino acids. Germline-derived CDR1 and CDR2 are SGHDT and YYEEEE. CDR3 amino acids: CASSGTWGNSYNEQFF. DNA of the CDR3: TGTGCCAGCAGCGGTACGTGGGGGAATTCCTACAATGAGCAGTTCTTC. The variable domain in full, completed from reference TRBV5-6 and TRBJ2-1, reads DAGVTQSPTHLIKTRGQQVTLRCSPKSGHDTVSWYQQALGQGPQFIFQYYEEEERQRGNFPDRFSGHQFPNYSSELNVNALLLGDSALYLCASSGTWGNSYNEQFFGPGTRLTVL.

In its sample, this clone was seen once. The CDR3 region has the DNA TGTGCCAGCAGCTTAGTGTCCGGCTACGGTGAGCAGTTCTTC. It specifies CASSLVSGYGEQFF. This chain connects TRBV7-2 to TRBJ2-1; D ambiguous. V lost 1 base, J lost 9 bases, and 13 bases lay in between. The CDR3 has 14 residues. Germline values: CDR1 SGHTA, CDR2 FQGNSA.

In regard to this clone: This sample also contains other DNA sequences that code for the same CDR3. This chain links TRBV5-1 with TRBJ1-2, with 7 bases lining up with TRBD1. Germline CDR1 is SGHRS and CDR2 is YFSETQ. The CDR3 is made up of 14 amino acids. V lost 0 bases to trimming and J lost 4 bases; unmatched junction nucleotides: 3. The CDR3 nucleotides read TGCGCCAGCAGCTTGGGACAGGGTGGCTATGGCTACACCTTC. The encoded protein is CASSLGQGGYGYTF.

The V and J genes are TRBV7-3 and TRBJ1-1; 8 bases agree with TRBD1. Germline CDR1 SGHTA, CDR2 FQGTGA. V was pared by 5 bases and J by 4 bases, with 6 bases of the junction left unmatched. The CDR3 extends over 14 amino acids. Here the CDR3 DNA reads TGTGCCAGCAGCCTAGGGCAGGGGGCCACTGAAGCTTTCTTT. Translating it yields CASSLGQGATEAFF.

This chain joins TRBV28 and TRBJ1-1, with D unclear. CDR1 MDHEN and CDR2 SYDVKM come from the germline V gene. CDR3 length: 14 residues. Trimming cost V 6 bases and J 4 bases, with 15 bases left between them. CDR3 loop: CASSLGPRSTEAFF. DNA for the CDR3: TGTGCCAGCAGCCTCGGGCCGCGGAGCACTGAAGCTTTCTTT.

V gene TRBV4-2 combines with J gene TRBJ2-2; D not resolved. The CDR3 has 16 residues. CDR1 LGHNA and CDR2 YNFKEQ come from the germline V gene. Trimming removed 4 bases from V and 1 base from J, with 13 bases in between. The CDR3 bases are TGTGCCAGCAGCCTATTCGCACTCATGAACACCGGGGAGCTGTTTTTT. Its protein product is CASSLFALMNTGELFF.

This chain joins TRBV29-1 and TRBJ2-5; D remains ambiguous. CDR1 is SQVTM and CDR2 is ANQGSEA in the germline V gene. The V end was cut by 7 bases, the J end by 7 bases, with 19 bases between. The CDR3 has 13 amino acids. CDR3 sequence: CSAAAQPASTQYF. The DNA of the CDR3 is TGCAGCGCCGCAGCTCAGCCCGCTTCGACCCAGTACTTC.

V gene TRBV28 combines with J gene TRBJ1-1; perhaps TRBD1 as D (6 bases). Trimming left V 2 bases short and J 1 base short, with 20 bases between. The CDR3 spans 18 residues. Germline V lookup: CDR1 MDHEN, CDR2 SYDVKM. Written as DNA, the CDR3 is TGTGCCAGCAGTTTAGGGAGGAGACAGGTAAAGACGAACACTGAAGCTTTCTTT. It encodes CASSLGRRQVKTNTEAFF. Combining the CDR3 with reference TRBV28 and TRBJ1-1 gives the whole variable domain DVKVTQSSRYLVKRTGEKVFLECVQDMDHENMFWYRQDPGLGLRLIYFSYDVKMKEKGDIPEGYSVSREKKERFSLILESASTNQTSMYLCASSLGRRQVKTNTEAFFGQGTRLTVV.

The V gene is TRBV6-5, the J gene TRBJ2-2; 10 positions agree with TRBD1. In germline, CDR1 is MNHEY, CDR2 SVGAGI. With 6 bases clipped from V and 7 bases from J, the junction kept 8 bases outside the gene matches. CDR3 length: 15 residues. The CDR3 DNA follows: TGTGCCAGCAGGAGGACAGGGGGAGGAGGCGGGGAGCTGTTTTTT. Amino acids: CASRRTGGGGGELFF.

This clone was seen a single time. Here the CDR3 reads CASNRAGVEVEQYF. The CDR3 nucleotides are TGTGCCAGCAACCGAGCGGGAGTCGAGGTCGAGCAGTACTTC. The V gene is TRBV28, the J gene TRBJ2-7; 8 positions agree with TRBD2. V lost 7 bases and J lost 6; bases outside the gene matches: 11. The germline gives CDR1 MDHEN, CDR2 SYDVKM. The CDR3 has 14 residues.

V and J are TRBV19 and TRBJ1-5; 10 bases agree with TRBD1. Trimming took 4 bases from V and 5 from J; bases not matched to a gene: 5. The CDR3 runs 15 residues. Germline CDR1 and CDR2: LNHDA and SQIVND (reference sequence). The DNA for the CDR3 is TGTGCCAGTAGTAGCGGGACAGGGGAAGATCAGCCCCAGCATTTT. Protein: CASSSGTGEDQPQHF.

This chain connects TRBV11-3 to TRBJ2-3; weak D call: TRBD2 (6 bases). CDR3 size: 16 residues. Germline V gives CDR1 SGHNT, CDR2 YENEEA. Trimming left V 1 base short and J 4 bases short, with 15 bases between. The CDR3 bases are TGTGCCAGCAGCTTAGGGGGTAGCGGCTGGGCAGATACGCAGTATTTT. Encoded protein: CASSLGGSGWADTQYF.

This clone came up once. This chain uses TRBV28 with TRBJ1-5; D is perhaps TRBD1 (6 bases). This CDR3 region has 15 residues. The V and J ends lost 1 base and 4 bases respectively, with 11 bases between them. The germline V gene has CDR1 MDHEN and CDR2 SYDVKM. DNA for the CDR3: TGTGCCAGCAGTTTATCAGGGGAGCGGAATCAGCCCCAGCATTTT. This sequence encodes CASSLSGERNQPQHF.

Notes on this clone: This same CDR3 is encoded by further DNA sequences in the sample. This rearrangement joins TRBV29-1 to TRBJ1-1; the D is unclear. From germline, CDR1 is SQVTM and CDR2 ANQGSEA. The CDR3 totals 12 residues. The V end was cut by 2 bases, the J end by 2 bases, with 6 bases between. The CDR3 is CSVEPVNTEAFF. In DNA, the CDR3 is TGCAGCGTTGAACCCGTTAACACTGAAGCTTTCTTT.

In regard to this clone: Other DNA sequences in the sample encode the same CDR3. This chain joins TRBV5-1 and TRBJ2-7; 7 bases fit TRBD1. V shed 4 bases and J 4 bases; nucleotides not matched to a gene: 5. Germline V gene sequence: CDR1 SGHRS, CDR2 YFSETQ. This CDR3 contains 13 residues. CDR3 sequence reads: CASSTGTVYEQYF. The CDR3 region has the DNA TGCGCCAGCAGCACCGGGACAGTTTACGAGCAGTACTTC.

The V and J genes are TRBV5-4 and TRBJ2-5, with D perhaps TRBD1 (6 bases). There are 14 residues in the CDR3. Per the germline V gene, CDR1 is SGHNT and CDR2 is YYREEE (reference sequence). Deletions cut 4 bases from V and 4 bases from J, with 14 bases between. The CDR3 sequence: CASSPQQGRETQYF. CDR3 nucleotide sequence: TGTGCCAGCAGCCCCCAACAGGGCCGAGAGACCCAGTACTTC. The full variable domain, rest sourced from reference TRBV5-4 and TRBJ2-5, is ETGVTQSPTHLIKTRGQQVTLRCSSQSGHNTVSWYQQALGQGPQFIFQYYREEENGRGNFPPRFSGLQFPNYSSELNVNALELDDSALYLCASSPQQGRETQYFGPGTRLLVL.

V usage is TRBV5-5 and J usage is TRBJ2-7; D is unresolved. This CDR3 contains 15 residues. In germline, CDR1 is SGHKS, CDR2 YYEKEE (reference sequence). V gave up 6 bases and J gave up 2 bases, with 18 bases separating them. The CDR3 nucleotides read TGTGCCAGCACCCCGAGCCAAGGGTGGACCTACGAGCAGTACTTC. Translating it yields CASTPSQGWTYEQYF. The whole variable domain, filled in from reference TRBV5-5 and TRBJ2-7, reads DAGVTQSPTHLIKTRGQQVTLRCSPISGHKSVSWYQQVLGQGPQFIFQYYEKEERGRGNFPDRFSARQFPNYSSELNVNALLLGDSALYLCASTPSQGWTYEQYFGPGTRLTVT.

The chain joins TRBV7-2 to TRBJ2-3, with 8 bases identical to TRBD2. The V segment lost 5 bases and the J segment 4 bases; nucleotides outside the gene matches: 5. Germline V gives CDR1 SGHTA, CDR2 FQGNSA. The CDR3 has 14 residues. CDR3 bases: TGTGCCAGCAGCCGGGGACTAGGTGCAGATACGCAGTATTTT. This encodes CASSRGLGADTQYF.

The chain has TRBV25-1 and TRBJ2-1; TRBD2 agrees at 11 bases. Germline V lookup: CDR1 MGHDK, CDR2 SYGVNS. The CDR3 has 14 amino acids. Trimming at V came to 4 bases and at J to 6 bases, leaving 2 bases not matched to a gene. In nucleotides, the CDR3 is TGTGCCAGCAGTGTACTAGCGGGAGTCAATGAGCAGTTCTTC. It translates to CASSVLAGVNEQFF.

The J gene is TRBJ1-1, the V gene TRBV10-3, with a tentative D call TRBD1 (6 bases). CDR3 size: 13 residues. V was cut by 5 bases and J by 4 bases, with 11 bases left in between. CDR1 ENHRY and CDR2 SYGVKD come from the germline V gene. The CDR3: CAISRTESTEAFF. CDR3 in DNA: TGTGCCATCAGTCGGACAGAGAGCACTGAAGCTTTCTTT.

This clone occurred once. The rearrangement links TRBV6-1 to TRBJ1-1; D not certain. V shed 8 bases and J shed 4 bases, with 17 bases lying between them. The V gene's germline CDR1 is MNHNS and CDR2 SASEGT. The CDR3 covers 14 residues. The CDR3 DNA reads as TGTGCCAGCCTGATACTCCTGGATGCCACTGAAGCTTTCTTT. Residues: CASLILLDATEAFF.